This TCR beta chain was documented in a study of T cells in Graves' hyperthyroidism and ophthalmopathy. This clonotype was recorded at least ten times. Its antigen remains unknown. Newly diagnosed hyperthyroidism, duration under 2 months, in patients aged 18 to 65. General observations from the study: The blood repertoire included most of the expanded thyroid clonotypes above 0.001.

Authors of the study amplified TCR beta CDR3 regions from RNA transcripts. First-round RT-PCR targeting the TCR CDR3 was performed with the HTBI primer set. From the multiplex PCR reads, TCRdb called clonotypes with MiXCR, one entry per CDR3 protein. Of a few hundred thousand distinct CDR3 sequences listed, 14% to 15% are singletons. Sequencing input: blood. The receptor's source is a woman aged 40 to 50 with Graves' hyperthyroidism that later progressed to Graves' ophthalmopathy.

This CDR3 is CSVTDGREQYF. CDR3 DNA: TGCAGTGTCACGGATGGGAGGGAGCAGTACTTC. The chain employs TRBV20-1 and TRBJ2-7, with D perhaps matching TRBD2 (6 bases). The CDR3 is 11 amino acids. Germline V gene lookup returns CDR1 DFQATT and CDR2 SNEGSKA (reference sequence). V lost 7 bases and J lost 7, with 14 bases in between.